This paragraph covers one TCR beta chain sequence. The entry originates in a study of T cell changes during pregnancy in multiple sclerosis. Generated by immunoSEQ multiplex PCR, the TCRdb table keeps only in-frame clones and is missing some. Of 70,000 to 75,000 clones listed, over 85% are singletons. The input for sequencing was peripheral blood, taken in the second trimester of pregnancy. The receptor's source is a female donor with multiple sclerosis, enrolled in a pregnancy study.

The CDR3 nucleotides read TGTGCCAGCATTAAGGCAGGCACCTACGAGCAGTACTTC. This sequence encodes CASIKAGTYEQYF. The chain joins TRBV6-1 to TRBJ2-7; D is unclear. With 7 bases removed from V and 2 bases from J, the gap between germline ends came to 12 bases. The CDR3 runs 13 residues. Germline V gene sequence: CDR1 MNHNS, CDR2 SASEGT.